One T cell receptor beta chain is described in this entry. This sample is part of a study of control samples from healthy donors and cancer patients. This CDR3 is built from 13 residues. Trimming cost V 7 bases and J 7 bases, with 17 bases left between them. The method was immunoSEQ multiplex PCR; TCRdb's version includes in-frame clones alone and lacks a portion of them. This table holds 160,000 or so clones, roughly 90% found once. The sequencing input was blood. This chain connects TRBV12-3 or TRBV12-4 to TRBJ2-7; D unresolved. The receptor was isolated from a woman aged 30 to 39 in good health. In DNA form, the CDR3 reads TGTGCCAGCACCCTGACTCCCCAAAGTGAGCAGTACTTC. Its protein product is CASTLTPQSEQYF.